These 5 T cell receptor beta chains were sequenced from one sample in a study of patients and donors after allogeneic stem cell transplantation. TCRdb ran MiXCR on the RT-PCR reads and lists one entry per CDR3 protein. Altogether 390,000 or so distinct CDR3 sequences are present, 16% being singletons, with the ten largest covering less than 8.5%. Source material: blood, either unsorted or a sorted T cell fraction (not recorded which). All receptors derive from a human donor who was either an allogeneic HSCT recipient or a stem cell or donor lymphocyte infusion donor (not recorded which). It is not recorded whose cells these are; they may come from a transplant donor.

V and J are TRBV24-1 and TRBJ2-1, with 11 bases lining up with TRBD2. This CDR3 comprises 17 residues. Germline lookup yields CDR1 KGHDR and CDR2 SFDVKD. Trimming removed 7 bases from V and 8 bases from J; junction bases left unmatched: 15. The CDR3 protein is CATSAPRLAGTHDEQFF. CDR3 nucleotides: TGTGCCACCAGCGCACCCAGACTAGCGGGAACGCACGATGAGCAGTTCTTC.

The genes are TRBV7-9 and TRBJ2-7; D gene unclear. Germline lookup yields CDR1 SEHNR and CDR2 FQNEAQ (reference sequence). Trimming took off 3 bases at V and 11 bases at J, with 11 bases between the two ends. The CDR3 contains 11 residues. In DNA, the CDR3 is TGTGCCAGCAGCTTTGCTGGGGTGGAGTACTTC. It translates to CASSFAGVEYF.

This clonotype has a count of ten or more. The V call is TRBV12-3 or TRBV12-4, the J call TRBJ2-7, with D unclear. Trimming removed 5 bases from V and 5 bases from J, with 10 bases in between. The CDR3 totals 12 residues. The CDR3 loop reads CASSPRAHEQYF. The CDR3 DNA reads as TGTGCCAGCAGTCCTAGGGCCCACGAGCAGTACTTC.

There are a few counts of this clonotype. The chain combines TRBV6-2 or TRBV6-3 with TRBJ1-1; D might be TRBD1 (6 bases). The CDR3 sequence is 13 residues long. The germline gives CDR1 MNHEY, CDR2 SVGEGT. The V end lost 5 bases, the J end lost 7 bases, and 14 bases lay between the germline ends. This CDR3 is CASSIAGAGEAFF. The CDR3 bases are TGTGCCAGCAGTATCGCGGGGGCGGGTGAAGCTTTCTTT.

This chain links TRBV4-2 with TRBJ1-3; no reliable D call. Germline V gives CDR1 LGHNA, CDR2 YNFKEQ. Trimming removed 3 bases from V and 4 bases from J, with 13 bases in between. The CDR3 has 15 amino acids. Here the CDR3 DNA reads TGTGCCAGCAGCCACCCCCGGGTGGAAGGAAACACCATATATTTT. It encodes CASSHPRVEGNTIYF.